The entry below describes one T cell receptor (beta chain). Its target is not known. V was cut by 6 bases and J by 1 base, with 11 bases left in between. Germline V gene sequence: CDR1 MNHEY, CDR2 SVGAGI. The CDR3 loop spans 14 amino acids. Researchers ran the PCR with 60 Vbeta and 13 Jbeta primers. Generated by immunoSEQ multiplex PCR, the TCRdb table keeps only in-frame clones and is missing some. The sample yields some 190,000 clones, about four fifths seen once. The data derive from a study of cytomegalovirus exposure and HLA in healthy donors. General study points: A likely sequencing artifact accounted for one observed cluster of highly shared sequence variants. Across HLA loci, a later analysis found differing TCR association rates, with DRB1 most and HLA-C fewest.

This TCR was recovered from a woman younger than 45 in good health and CMV-seropositive. The chain has TRBV6-5 and TRBJ2-3, with D perhaps matching TRBD2 (6 bases). Sequencing was performed on PBMCs. The CDR3 sequence is CASRAGLGTDTQYF. The CDR3, as DNA: TGTGCCAGCAGGGCGGGGTTAGGCACAGATACGCAGTATTTT.